This TCR beta chain originates from a study of cytomegalovirus exposure and HLA in healthy donors. Overall study: Per a later analysis, the approximately 620 first-cohort and over 90 validation repertoires shared one platform. Findings and caveats of the study: Some public TCRs appeared in many individuals, while most sequences were rare. Cytomegalovirus association was assigned to more than 150 TCR beta chains. CMV antigen specificity was confirmed in vitro for a few CMV-associated chains.

The J segment lost 4 bases and the V segment lost 5 bases, leaving 10 bases of the junction unmatched. The length of the CDR3 is 15 residues. Per germline, CDR1 MNHEY and CDR2 SMNVEV (reference sequence). Measured with immunoSEQ multiplex PCR; TCRdb has only the in-frame clones, and not every one. The table includes a few hundred thousand clones, around nine tenths detected once. Of note for this clone: Its antigen is as yet unknown.

Sample: PBMCs. The receptor's source is a woman aged 18 to 35 in good health and CMV-seronegative. This chain connects TRBV27 to TRBJ2-5; 7 positions agree with TRBD2. The CDR3 protein is CASSAGLVWSETQYF. The DNA for the CDR3 is TGTGCCAGCAGTGCCGGACTAGTTTGGTCAGAGACCCAGTACTTC.